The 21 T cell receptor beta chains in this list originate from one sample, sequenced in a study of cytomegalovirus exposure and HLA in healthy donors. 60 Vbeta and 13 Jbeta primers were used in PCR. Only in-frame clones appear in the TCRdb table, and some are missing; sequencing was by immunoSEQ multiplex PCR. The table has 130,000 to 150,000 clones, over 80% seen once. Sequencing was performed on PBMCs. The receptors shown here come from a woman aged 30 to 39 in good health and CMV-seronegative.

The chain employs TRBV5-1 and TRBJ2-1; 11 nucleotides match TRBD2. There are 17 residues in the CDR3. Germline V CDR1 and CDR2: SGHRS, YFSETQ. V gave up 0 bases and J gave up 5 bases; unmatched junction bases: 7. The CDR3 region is CASSLALAGGLNNEQFF. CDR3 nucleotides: TGCGCCAGCAGCTTGGCCCTAGCGGGAGGCTTAAACAATGAGCAGTTCTTC.

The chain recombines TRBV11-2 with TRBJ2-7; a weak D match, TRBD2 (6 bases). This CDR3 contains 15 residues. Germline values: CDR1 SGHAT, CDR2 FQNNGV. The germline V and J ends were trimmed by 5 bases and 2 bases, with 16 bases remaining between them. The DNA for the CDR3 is TGTGCCAGCAGCCGAGTCGGCGGCGGGGCCTACGAGCAGTACTTC. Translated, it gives CASSRVGGGAYEQYF. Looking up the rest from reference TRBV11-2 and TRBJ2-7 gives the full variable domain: EAGVAQSPRYKIIEKRQSVAFWCNPISGHATLYWYQQILGQGPKLLIQFQNNGVVDDSQLPKDRFSAERLKGVDSTLKIQPAKLEDSAVYLCASSRVGGGAYEQYFGPGTRLTVT.

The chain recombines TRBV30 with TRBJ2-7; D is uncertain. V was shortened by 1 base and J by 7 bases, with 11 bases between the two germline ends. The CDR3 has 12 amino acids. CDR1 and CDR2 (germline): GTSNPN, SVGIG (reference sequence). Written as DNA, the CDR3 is TGTGCCTGGAGTGCGGTAGCTGGAGAGCAGTACTTC. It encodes CAWSAVAGEQYF.

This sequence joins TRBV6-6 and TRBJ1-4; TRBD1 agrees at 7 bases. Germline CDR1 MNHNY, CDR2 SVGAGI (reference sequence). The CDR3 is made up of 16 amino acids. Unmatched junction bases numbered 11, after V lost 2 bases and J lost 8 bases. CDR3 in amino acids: CASSYTMTGIDEKLFF. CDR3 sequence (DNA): TGTGCCAGCAGTTACACCATGACAGGGATAGACGAAAAACTGTTTTTT.

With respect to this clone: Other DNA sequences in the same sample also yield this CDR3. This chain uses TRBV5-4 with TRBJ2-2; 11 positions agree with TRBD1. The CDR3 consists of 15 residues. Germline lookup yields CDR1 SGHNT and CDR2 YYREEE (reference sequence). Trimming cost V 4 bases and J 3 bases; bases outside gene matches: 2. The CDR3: CASSPGQGDTGELFF. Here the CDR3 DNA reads TGTGCCAGCAGCCCGGGACAGGGGGACACCGGGGAGCTGTTTTTT.

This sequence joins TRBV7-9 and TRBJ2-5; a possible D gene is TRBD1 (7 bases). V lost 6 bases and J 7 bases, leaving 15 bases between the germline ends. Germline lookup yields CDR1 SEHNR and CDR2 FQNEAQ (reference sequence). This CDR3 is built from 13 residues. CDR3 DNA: TGTGCCAGCAGTTTGGACAGGCGGGGGACCCAGTACTTC. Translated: CASSLDRRGTQYF. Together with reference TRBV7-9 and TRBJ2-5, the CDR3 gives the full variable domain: DTGVSQNPRHKITKRGQNVTFRCDPISEHNRLYWYRQTLGQGPEFLTYFQNEAQLEKSRLLSDRFSAERPKGSFSTLEIQRTEQGDSAMYLCASSLDRRGTQYFGPGTRLLVL.

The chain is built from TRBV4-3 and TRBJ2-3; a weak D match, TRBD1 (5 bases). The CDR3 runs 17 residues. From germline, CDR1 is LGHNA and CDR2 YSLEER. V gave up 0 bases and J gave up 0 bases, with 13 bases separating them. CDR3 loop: CASSQDAQGSSTDTQYF. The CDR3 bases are TGCGCCAGCAGCCAAGATGCGCAGGGATCTAGCACAGATACGCAGTATTTT.

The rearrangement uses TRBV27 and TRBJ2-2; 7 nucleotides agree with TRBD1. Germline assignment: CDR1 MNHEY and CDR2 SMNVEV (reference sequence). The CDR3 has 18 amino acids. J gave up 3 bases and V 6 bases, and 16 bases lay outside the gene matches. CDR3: CASSLGPGGQLYTGELFF. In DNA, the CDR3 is TGTGCCAGCAGCCTAGGACCTGGGGGACAGCTTTACACCGGGGAGCTGTTTTTT.

The CDR3 coding sequence is TGCGCCAGCAGCTTGGCCGGGTCGAGGGGGGGCAATGAGCAGTTCTTC. Protein product: CASSLAGSRGGNEQFF. This chain connects TRBV5-1 to TRBJ2-1, with a weak D call TRBD2 (7 bases). CDR1 SGHRS and CDR2 YFSETQ come from the germline V gene. The V and J ends lost 0 bases and 6 bases respectively, with 16 bases between them. The CDR3 sequence is 16 residues long.

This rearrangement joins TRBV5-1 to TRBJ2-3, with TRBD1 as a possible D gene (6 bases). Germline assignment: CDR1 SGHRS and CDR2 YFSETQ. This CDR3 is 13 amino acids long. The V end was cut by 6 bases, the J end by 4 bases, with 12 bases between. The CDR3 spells CASTQQGPDTQYF. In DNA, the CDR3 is TGCGCCAGCACTCAACAGGGTCCAGATACGCAGTATTTT.

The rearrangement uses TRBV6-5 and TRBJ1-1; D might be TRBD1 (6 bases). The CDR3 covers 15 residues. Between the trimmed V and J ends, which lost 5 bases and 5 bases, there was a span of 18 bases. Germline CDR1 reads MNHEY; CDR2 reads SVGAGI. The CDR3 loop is CASSRRTVYGTEAFF. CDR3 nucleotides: TGTGCCAGCAGTCGGCGGACAGTTTATGGGACTGAAGCTTTCTTT.

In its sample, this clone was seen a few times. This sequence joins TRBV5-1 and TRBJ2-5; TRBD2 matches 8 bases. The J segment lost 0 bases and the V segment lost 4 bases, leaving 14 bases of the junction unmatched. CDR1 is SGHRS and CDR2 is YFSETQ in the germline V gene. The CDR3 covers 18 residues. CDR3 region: CASSQRLRTSKYQETQYF. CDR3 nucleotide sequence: TGCGCCAGCAGCCAGCGACTACGGACTAGCAAGTACCAAGAGACCCAGTACTTC.

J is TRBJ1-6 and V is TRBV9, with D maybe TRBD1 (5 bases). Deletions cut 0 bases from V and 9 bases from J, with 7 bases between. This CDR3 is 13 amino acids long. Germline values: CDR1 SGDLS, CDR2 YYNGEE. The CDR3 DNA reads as TGTGCCAGCAGCGTAGATCAGGGTTCACCCCTCCACTTT. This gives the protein CASSVDQGSPLHF.

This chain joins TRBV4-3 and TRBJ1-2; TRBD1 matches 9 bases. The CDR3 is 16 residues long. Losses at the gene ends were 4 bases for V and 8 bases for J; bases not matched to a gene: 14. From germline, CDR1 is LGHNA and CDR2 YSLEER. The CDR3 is CASSPSAGTGFRGYTF. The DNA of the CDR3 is TGCGCCAGCAGCCCGAGTGCCGGGACAGGGTTTCGGGGCTACACCTTC.

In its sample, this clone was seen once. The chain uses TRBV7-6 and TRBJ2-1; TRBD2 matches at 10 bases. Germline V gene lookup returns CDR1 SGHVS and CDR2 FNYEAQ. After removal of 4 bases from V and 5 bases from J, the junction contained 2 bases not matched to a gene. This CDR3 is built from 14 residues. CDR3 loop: CASSWTSGDNEQFF. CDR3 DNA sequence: TGTGCCAGCAGCTGGACTAGCGGAGACAATGAGCAGTTCTTC.

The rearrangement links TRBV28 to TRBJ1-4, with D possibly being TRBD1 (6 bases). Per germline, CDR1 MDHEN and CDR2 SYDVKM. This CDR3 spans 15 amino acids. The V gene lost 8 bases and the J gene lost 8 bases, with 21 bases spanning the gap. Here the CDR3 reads CASSRNRGAGEKLFF. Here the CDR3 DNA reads TGTGCCAGCTCCAGGAACCGGGGGGCAGGGGAAAAACTGTTTTTT.

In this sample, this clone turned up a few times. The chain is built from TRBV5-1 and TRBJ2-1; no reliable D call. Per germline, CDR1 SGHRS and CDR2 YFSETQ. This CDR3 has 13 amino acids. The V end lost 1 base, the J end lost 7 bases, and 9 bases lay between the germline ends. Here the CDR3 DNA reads TGCGCCAGCAGCTTGACGGTCGGGAATGAGCAGTTCTTC. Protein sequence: CASSLTVGNEQFF.

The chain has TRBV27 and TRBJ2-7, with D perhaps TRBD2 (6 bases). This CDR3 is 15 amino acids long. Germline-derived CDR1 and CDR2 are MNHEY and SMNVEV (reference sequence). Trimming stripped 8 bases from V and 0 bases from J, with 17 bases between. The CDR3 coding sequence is TGTGCCAGCGGACCCCTCGGGAGCAGCTCCTACGAGCAGTACTTC. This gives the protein CASGPLGSSSYEQYF.

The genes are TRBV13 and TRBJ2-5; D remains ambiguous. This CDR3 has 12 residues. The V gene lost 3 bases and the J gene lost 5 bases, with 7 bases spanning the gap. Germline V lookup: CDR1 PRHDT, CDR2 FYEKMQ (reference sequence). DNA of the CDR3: TGTGCCAGCAGCTTTCAGGCCGAGACCCAGTACTTC. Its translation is CASSFQAETQYF.

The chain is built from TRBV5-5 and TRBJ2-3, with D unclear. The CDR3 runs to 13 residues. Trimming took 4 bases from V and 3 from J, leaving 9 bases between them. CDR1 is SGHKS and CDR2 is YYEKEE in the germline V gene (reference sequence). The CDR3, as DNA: TGTGCCAGCAGCCCCAGATTGACAGATACGCAGTATTTT. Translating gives CASSPRLTDTQYF.

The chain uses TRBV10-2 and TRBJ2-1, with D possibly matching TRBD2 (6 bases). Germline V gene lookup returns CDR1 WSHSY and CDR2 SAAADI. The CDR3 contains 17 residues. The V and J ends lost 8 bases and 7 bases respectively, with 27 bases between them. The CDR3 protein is CASEGLATKRKGNEQFF. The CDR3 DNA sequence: TGCGCCAGCGAGGGGCTAGCGACGAAACGTAAGGGGAATGAGCAGTTCTTC.